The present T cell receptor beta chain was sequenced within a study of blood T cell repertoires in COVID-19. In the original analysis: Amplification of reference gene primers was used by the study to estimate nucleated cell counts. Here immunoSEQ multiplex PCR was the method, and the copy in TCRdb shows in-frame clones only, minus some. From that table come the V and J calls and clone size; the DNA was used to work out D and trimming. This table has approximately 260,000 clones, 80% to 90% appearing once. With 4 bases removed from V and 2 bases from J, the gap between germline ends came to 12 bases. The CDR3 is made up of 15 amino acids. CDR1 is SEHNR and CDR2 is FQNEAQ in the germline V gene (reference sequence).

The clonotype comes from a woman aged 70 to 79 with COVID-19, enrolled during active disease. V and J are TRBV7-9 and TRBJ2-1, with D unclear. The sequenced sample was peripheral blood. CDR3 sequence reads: CASSSAIQAYNEQFF. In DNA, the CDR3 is TGTGCCAGCAGCTCAGCAATTCAGGCCTACAATGAGCAGTTCTTC.